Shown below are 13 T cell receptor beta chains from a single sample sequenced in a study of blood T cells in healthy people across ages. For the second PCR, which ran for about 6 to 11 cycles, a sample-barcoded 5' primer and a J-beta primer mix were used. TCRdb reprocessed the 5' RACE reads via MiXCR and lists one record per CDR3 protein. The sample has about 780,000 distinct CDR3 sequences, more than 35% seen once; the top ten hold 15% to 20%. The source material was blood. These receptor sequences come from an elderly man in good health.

CDR3: CASSLHPSYNSPLHF. The DNA for the CDR3 is TGTGCCAGCAGCTTGCATCCCTCCTATAATTCACCCCTCCACTTT. This chain connects TRBV7-2 to TRBJ1-6; D is undetermined. The CDR3 is 15 residues long. V was shortened by 3 bases and J by 0 bases, with 6 bases between the two germline ends. Germline values: CDR1 SGHTA, CDR2 FQGNSA.

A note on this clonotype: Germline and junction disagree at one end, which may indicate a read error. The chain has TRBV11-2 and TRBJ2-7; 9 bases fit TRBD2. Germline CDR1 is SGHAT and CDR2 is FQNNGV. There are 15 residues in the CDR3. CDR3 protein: CANSHSGRESYEQYF. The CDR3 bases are TGTGCCAACAGCCATAGCGGGAGAGAATCCTACGAGCAGTACTTC.

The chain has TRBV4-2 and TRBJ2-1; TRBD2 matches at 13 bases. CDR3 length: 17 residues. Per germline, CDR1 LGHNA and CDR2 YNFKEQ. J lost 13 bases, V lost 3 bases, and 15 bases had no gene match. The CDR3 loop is CASSQITSGGAVETQFF. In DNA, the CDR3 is TGTGCCAGCAGCCAGATCACTAGCGGGGGGGCGGTAGAGACCCAGTTCTTC.

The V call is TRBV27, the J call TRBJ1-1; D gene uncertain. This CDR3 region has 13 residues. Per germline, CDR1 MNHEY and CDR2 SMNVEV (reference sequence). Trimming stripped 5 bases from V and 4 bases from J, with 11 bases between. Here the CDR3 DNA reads TGTGCCAGCAGTCCAATCCCCCGCACTGAAGCTTTCTTT. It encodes CASSPIPRTEAFF.

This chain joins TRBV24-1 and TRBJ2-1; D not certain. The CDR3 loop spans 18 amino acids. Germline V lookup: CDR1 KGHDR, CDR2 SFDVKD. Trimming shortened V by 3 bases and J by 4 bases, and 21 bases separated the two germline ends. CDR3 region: CATSDRTRDVFVYNEQFF. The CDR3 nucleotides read TGTGCCACCAGTGATAGGACGCGCGATGTCTTTGTTTACAATGAGCAGTTCTTC.

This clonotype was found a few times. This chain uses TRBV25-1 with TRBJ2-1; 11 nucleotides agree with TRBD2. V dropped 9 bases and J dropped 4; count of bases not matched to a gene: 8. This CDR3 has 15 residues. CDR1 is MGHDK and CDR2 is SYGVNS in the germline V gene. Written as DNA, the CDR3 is TGTGCCAGTACTCCCGGGACTAGCGGTTACAATGAGCAGTTCTTC. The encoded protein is CASTPGTSGYNEQFF.

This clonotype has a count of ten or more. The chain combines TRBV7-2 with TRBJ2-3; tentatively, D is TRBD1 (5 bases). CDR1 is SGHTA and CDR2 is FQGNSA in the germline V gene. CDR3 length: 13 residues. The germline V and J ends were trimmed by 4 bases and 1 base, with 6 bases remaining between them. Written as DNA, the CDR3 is TGTGCCAGCAGCTCCAGGGGCACAGATACGCAGTATTTT. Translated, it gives CASSSRGTDTQYF.

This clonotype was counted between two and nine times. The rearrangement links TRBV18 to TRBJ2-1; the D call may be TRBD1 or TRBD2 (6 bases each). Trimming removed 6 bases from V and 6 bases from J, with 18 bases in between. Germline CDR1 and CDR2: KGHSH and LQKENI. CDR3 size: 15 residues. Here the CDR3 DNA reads TGTGCCAGCTCGATGACTAGGGGGGAAAGCAATGAGCAGTTCTTC. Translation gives CASSMTRGESNEQFF.

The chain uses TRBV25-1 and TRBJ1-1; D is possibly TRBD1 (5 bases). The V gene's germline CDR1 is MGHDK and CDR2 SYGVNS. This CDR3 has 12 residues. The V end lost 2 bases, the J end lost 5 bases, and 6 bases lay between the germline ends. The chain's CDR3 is CASSEGATEAFF. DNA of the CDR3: TGTGCCAGCAGTGAAGGGGCAACTGAAGCTTTCTTT.

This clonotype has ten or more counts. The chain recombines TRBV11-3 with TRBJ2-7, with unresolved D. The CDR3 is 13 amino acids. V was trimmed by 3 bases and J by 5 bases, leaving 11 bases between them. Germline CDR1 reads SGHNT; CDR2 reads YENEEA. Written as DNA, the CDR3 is TGTGCCAGCAGCTTTTCAGGTTCCCACGAGCAGTACTTC. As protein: CASSFSGSHEQYF.

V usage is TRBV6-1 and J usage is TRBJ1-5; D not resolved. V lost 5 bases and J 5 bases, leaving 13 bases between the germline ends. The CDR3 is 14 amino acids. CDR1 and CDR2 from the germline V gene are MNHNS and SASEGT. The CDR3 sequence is CASSRDLADQPQHF. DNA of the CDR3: TGTGCCAGCAGTCGAGATCTAGCAGATCAGCCCCAGCATTTT.

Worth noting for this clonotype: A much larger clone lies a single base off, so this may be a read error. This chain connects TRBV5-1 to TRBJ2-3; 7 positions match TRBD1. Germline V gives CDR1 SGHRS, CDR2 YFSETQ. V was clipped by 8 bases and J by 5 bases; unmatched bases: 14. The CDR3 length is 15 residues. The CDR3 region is CARSPHGTAIDTQYF. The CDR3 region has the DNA TGCGCCAGAAGCCCTCACGGGACAGCGATAGATACGCAGTATTTT.

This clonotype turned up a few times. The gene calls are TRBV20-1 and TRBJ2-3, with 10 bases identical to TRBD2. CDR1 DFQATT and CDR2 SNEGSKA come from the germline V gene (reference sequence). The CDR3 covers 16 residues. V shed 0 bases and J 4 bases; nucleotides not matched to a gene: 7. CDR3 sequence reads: CSARDRVAGGADTQYF. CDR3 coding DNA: TGCAGTGCTAGAGATAGGGTAGCGGGAGGCGCAGATACGCAGTATTTT.